This entry lists 32 T cell receptor beta chains sequenced from one sample in a study of blood T cell repertoires in COVID-19. Libraries were prepared by immunoSEQ multiplex PCR; TCRdb keeps only in-frame clonotypes and omits some of them. The table lists almost 85,000 clones, 65% to 85% of them singletons. Sequencing was carried out using peripheral blood. These TCRs come from an elderly man with active or convalescent COVID-19.

The chain employs TRBV30 and TRBJ2-4; D remains ambiguous. The CDR3 consists of 11 residues. Between the trimmed V and J ends, which lost 0 bases and 5 bases, there was a span of 2 bases. In germline, CDR1 is GTSNPN, CDR2 SVGIG (reference sequence). The chain's CDR3 is CAWSVENIQYF. As DNA, the CDR3 is TGTGCCTGGAGTGTCGAAAACATTCAGTACTTC.

J is TRBJ2-3 and V is TRBV7-9, with D perhaps matching TRBD1 (6 bases). Trimming stripped 5 bases from V and 4 bases from J, with 7 bases between. Per germline, CDR1 SEHNR and CDR2 FQNEAQ (reference sequence). The CDR3 sequence is 12 residues long. In nucleotides, the CDR3 is TGTGCCAGCAGCCCAGGGGCAGATACGCAGTATTTT. The encoded protein is CASSPGADTQYF.

This chain connects TRBV30 to TRBJ1-4; 8 nucleotides agree with TRBD1. This CDR3 region has 14 residues. The germline V gene encodes CDR1 GTSNPN and CDR2 SVGIG (reference sequence). Germline trimming cut 3 bases from V and 3 bases from J; bases unmatched to any gene: 3. CDR3 nucleotides: TGTGCCTGGAGGAAGGGACAGGCTAATGAAAAACTGTTTTTT. It is translated as CAWRKGQANEKLFF.

This chain joins TRBV28 and TRBJ1-3; 7 bases map to TRBD1. The CDR3 spans 15 residues. V dropped 4 bases and J dropped 0; count of bases not matched to a gene: 3. Germline CDR1 reads MDHEN; CDR2 reads SYDVKM. The CDR3 sequence is CASSSTGPSGNTIYF. The CDR3 coding sequence is TGTGCCAGCAGTTCGACAGGGCCCTCTGGAAACACCATATATTTT.

In this sample, this clone turned up once. The V gene is TRBV9, the J gene TRBJ2-5; TRBD2 agrees at 9 bases. V lost 0 bases, J lost 11 bases, and 8 bases stayed unmatched. The CDR3 sequence is 14 residues long. Germline loops: CDR1 SGDLS, CDR2 YYNGEE. This chain's CDR3 is CASSVDASGVPQYF. The CDR3 coding sequence is TGTGCCAGCAGCGTAGATGCTAGCGGGGTACCTCAGTACTTC.

The genes are TRBV3-1 (or the pseudogene TRBV3-2) and TRBJ2-3; 10 bases map to TRBD1. V lost 5 bases, J lost 6 bases, and 8 bases stayed unmatched. The CDR3 length is 15 residues. Germline V gives CDR1 LGHDT, CDR2 YNNKEL (reference sequence). CDR3 sequence reads: CASSLTGTGADTQYF. The CDR3 nucleotides read TGTGCCAGCAGCTTGACCGGGACAGGGGCGGATACGCAGTATTTT.

This clone was seen a single time. The chain couples TRBV12-3 or TRBV12-4 to TRBJ2-2, with TRBD1 matching over 7 bases. Trimming removed 8 bases from V and 4 bases from J; junction bases left unmatched: 4. The CDR3 sequence is 13 residues long. The CDR3 loop is CASGDRGTGELFF. CDR3 DNA: TGTGCCAGCGGGGACAGAGGCACCGGGGAGCTGTTTTTT.

V usage is TRBV7-9 and J usage is TRBJ1-5, with D perhaps TRBD1 (6 bases). Between the trimmed V and J ends, which lost 5 bases and 4 bases, there was a span of 12 bases. The CDR3 is made up of 14 amino acids. Germline V gives CDR1 SEHNR, CDR2 FQNEAQ (reference sequence). Written as DNA, the CDR3 is TGTGCCAGCAGCCCCGACGGACAGAATCAGCCCCAGCATTTT. This sequence encodes CASSPDGQNQPQHF. Together with reference TRBV7-9 and TRBJ1-5, the CDR3 gives the full variable domain: DTGVSQNPRHKITKRGQNVTFRCDPISEHNRLYWYRQTLGQGPEFLTYFQNEAQLEKSRLLSDRFSAERPKGSFSTLEIQRTEQGDSAMYLCASSPDGQNQPQHFGDGTRLSIL.

V and J are TRBV5-1 and TRBJ2-6, with D unclear. This CDR3 comprises 16 residues. V lost 0 bases and J 0 bases, leaving 7 bases between the germline ends. Germline loops: CDR1 SGHRS, CDR2 YFSETQ. DNA for the CDR3: TGCGCCAGCAGCTTGGAACAGCTCTCTGGGGCCAACGTCCTGACTTTC. Its translation: CASSLEQLSGANVLTF. The full variable domain, in which reference TRBV5-1 and TRBJ2-6 provide the parts outside the CDR3, is KAGVTQTPRYLIKTRGQQVTLSCSPISGHRSVSWYQQTPGQGLQFLFEYFSETQRNKGNFPGRFSGRQFSNSRSEMNVSTLELGDSALYLCASSLEQLSGANVLTFGAGSRLTVL.

J is TRBJ1-6 and V is TRBV2, with D possibly being TRBD1 (5 bases). The V end lost 4 bases, the J end lost 7 bases, and 8 bases lay between the germline ends. From germline, CDR1 is SNHLY and CDR2 FYNNEI. This CDR3 has 13 amino acids. Written as DNA, the CDR3 is TGTGCCAGCAGTGCCAGGGTCAATTCACCCCTCCACTTT. This gives the protein CASSARVNSPLHF. Filled out from reference TRBV2 and TRBJ1-6, the complete variable domain reads EPEVTQTPSHQVTQMGQEVILRCVPISNHLYFYWYRQILGQKVEFLVSFYNNEISEKSEIFDDQFSVERPDGSNFTLKIRSTKLEDSAMYFCASSARVNSPLHFGNGTRLTVT.

V is TRBV5-5 and J is TRBJ1-5, with TRBD1 identical over 7 bases. The CDR3 is 16 amino acids. Germline V CDR1 and CDR2: SGHKS, YYEKEE (reference sequence). The ends lost 0 bases at V and 3 bases at J; junction bases unmatched: 6. The CDR3 DNA follows: TGTGCCAGCAGCTTGGGGTTAGGACAGGCCAATCAGCCCCAGCATTTT. This gives the protein CASSLGLGQANQPQHF.

V is TRBV28 and J is TRBJ2-5, with 7 bases identical to TRBD1. This CDR3 has 15 residues. V was clipped by 2 bases and J by 2 bases; unmatched bases: 5. Per germline, CDR1 MDHEN and CDR2 SYDVKM. CDR3: CASSLGTARQETQYF. The CDR3 bases are TGTGCCAGCAGTTTAGGGACAGCAAGACAAGAGACCCAGTACTTC.

This chain links TRBV6-6 with TRBJ1-5; 10 nucleotides match TRBD1. Germline CDR1 is MNHNY and CDR2 is SVGAGI (reference sequence). The CDR3 runs 15 residues. Germline trimming cut 10 bases from V and 4 bases from J; bases unmatched to any gene: 10. CDR3 DNA sequence: TGTGCCACAGTGGACGGGACAGGGGAGAATCAGCCCCAGCATTTT. It yields the protein CATVDGTGENQPQHF.

Only one count was recorded for this clone. V is TRBV5-6 and J is TRBJ1-5; 8 positions match TRBD1. V was pared by 4 bases and J by 0 bases, with 12 bases of the junction left unmatched. The CDR3 length is 18 residues. Germline values: CDR1 SGHDT, CDR2 YYEEEE. The CDR3 region is CASSAHGQGAFSNQPQHF. CDR3 in DNA: TGTGCCAGCAGCGCCCACGGACAGGGTGCCTTTAGCAATCAGCCCCAGCATTTT.

The V call is TRBV3-1 (or the pseudogene TRBV3-2), the J call TRBJ1-4, with D possibly matching TRBD1 (5 bases). The germline gives CDR1 LGHDT, CDR2 YNNKEL (reference sequence). Trimming pared 6 bases from V and 5 bases from J, leaving 16 bases between. This CDR3 region has 15 residues. The CDR3 here is CASRPDRARNEKLFF. CDR3 sequence (DNA): TGTGCCAGCAGACCTGACAGAGCCAGGAATGAAAAACTGTTTTTT.

V is TRBV7-9 and J is TRBJ1-4; D may be TRBD1 (5 bases). Germline loops: CDR1 SEHNR, CDR2 FQNEAQ (reference sequence). Trimming took 1 base from V and 8 from J, leaving 11 bases between them. This CDR3 contains 14 residues. The CDR3 region is CASSLGTSGEKLFF. The CDR3 coding sequence is TGTGCCAGCAGCTTAGGGACCTCAGGGGAAAAACTGTTTTTT.

V gene TRBV4-2 combines with J gene TRBJ1-4, with D tentatively TRBD1 (5 bases). CDR3 length: 15 amino acids. V shed 0 bases and J shed 8 bases, with 13 bases lying between them. Germline loops: CDR1 LGHNA, CDR2 YNFKEQ. DNA for the CDR3: TGTGCCAGCAGCCAAGAGGGGGGAATCGGGGAAAAACTGTTTTTT. Amino acid sequence: CASSQEGGIGEKLFF.

This clone was observed a single time. The gene calls are TRBV15 and TRBJ2-5; possibly TRBD2 for D (6 bases). Trimming removed 0 bases from V and 4 bases from J, with 15 bases in between. The CDR3 extends over 16 amino acids. Germline V gene sequence: CDR1 LNHNV, CDR2 YYDKDF (reference sequence). Written as DNA, the CDR3 is TGTGCCACCAGCAGAGATCTGCTGGGGCGGGGAGAGACCCAGTACTTC. This codes for CATSRDLLGRGETQYF.

The chain is built from TRBV29-1 and TRBJ2-7; TRBD1 is a possible D gene (6 bases). Trimming took off 6 bases at V and 5 bases at J, with 17 bases between the two ends. The germline V gene encodes CDR1 SQVTM and CDR2 ANQGSEA. The CDR3 runs to 13 residues. For the CDR3, the DNA is TGCAGCGTGGATCAGGGGAGCCTGAACGAGCAGTACTTC. This codes for CSVDQGSLNEQYF.

CDR3: CASSDKTSTYGYTF. The CDR3 DNA reads TGTGCCAGCAGCGACAAGACATCTACCTATGGCTACACCTTC. J is TRBJ1-2 and V is TRBV9, with D uncertain. Germline CDR1 and CDR2: SGDLS and YYNGEE. The CDR3 covers 14 residues. The V and J ends lost 3 bases and 4 bases respectively, with 13 bases between them.

The chain combines TRBV11-3 with TRBJ2-3, with 12 bases matching TRBD2. V lost 5 bases and J lost 3; bases outside the gene matches: 6. The CDR3 runs to 16 residues. Germline V gene data show CDR1 as SGHNT and CDR2 as YENEEA. CDR3 sequence (DNA): TGTGCCAGCAGCCCGACTAGCGGGAGTCGTACAGATACGCAGTATTTT. The encoded protein is CASSPTSGSRTDTQYF.

The CDR3, as DNA: TGTGCCAGCAGTTTAGCGTATGGGAGGGCGGAGACCCAGTACTTC. Translation: CASSLAYGRAETQYF. The J gene is TRBJ2-5, the V gene TRBV27, with 7 bases that match TRBD2. The CDR3 loop spans 15 amino acids. V was pared by 2 bases and J by 5 bases, with 8 bases of the junction left unmatched. Germline CDR1 and CDR2: MNHEY and SMNVEV (reference sequence).

This clone was seen only once. CDR3 nucleotides: TGTGCCAGCAGTGAGGGAGGGAGGGCTAGGAATGAGCAGTTCTTC. Encoded protein: CASSEGGRARNEQFF. The chain combines TRBV6-1 with TRBJ2-1; 7 nucleotides match TRBD2. The CDR3 loop spans 15 amino acids. J gave up 7 bases and V 3 bases, and 9 bases lay outside the gene matches. In germline, CDR1 is MNHNS, CDR2 SASEGT.

The chain links TRBV19 to TRBJ2-5, with TRBD1 matching 7 bases. The CDR3 consists of 14 residues. Germline V lookup: CDR1 LNHDA, CDR2 SQIVND (reference sequence). V lost 6 bases to trimming and J lost 0 bases; unmatched junction nucleotides: 4. Written as DNA, the CDR3 is TGTGCCAGTAGCTCCGGGACAGACCAAGAGACCCAGTACTTC. Protein product: CASSSGTDQETQYF.

The chain combines TRBV12-3 or TRBV12-4 with TRBJ2-1, with D possibly matching TRBD2 (5 bases). There are 13 residues in the CDR3. V lost 3 bases to trimming and J lost 4 bases, with 7 bases between them. In DNA, the CDR3 is TGTGCCAGCAGTTTCCGGGGATACAATGAGCAGTTCTTC. Its translation: CASSFRGYNEQFF.

This clone was picked up a small number of times. This chain uses TRBV7-9 with TRBJ2-2; maybe TRBD2 (6 bases). The CDR3 is 14 amino acids. Germline CDR1 reads SEHNR; CDR2 reads FQNEAQ (reference sequence). The CDR3 DNA follows: TGTGCGCATCCGGGACTTTCATCGACCGGGGAGCTGTTTTTT. Amino acid sequence: CAHPGLSSTGELFF. Full variable domain (outside the CDR3, taken from reference TRBV7-9 and TRBJ2-2): DTGVSQNPRHKITKRGQNVTFRCDPISEHNRLYWYRQTLGQGPEFLTYFQNEAQLEKSRLLSDRFSAERPKGSFSTLEIQRTEQGDSAMYLCAHPGLSSTGELFFGEGSRLTVL.

The V call is TRBV5-1, the J call TRBJ2-7, with 7 bases lining up with TRBD1. V gave up 4 bases and J gave up 3 bases; unmatched junction bases: 4. Germline V gene sequence: CDR1 SGHRS, CDR2 YFSETQ. The CDR3 totals 13 residues. The CDR3 sequence is CASSLRQGYEQYF. The CDR3, as DNA: TGCGCCAGCAGCCTGCGACAGGGCTACGAGCAGTACTTC.

The genes are TRBV2 and TRBJ1-3; TRBD1 aligns across 8 bases. This CDR3 region has 14 residues. V gave up 8 bases and J gave up 3 bases; unmatched junction bases: 6. The germline V gene encodes CDR1 SNHLY and CDR2 FYNNEI. The CDR3 reads CASSDRGFGNTIYF. Here the CDR3 DNA reads TGTGCCAGCTCCGACAGGGGATTTGGAAACACCATATATTTT.

The table lists this clone with a few counts. CDR3 sequence: CASSYRGGGVHNEQFF. The CDR3 DNA reads TGTGCCAGCAGCTATCGAGGCGGGGGAGTTCACAATGAGCAGTTCTTC. The rearrangement links TRBV7-2 to TRBJ2-1; 7 bases agree with TRBD2. This CDR3 contains 16 residues. CDR1 SGHTA and CDR2 FQGNSA come from the germline V gene. V lost 4 bases to trimming and J lost 5 bases; unmatched junction nucleotides: 11.

CDR3 bases: TGTGCCAGCTCCGCGTGGAGCTCCTACAATGAGCAGTTCTTC. Translated: CASSAWSSYNEQFF. V is TRBV27 and J is TRBJ2-1; D call uncertain. V lost 8 bases, J lost 0 bases, and 11 bases lay in between. Germline V CDR1 and CDR2: MNHEY, SMNVEV (reference sequence). This CDR3 has 14 residues.

The rearrangement links TRBV5-6 to TRBJ1-1; tentatively, D is TRBD1 (5 bases). This CDR3 contains 16 residues. Germline V lookup: CDR1 SGHDT, CDR2 YYEEEE. V was trimmed by 5 bases and J by 11 bases, leaving 28 bases between them. The CDR3 region has the DNA TGTGCCAGCAGATTTGATGGTGCCCGCGGGGGTCTTGAGGCTTTCTTT. It codes for CASRFDGARGGLEAFF.

This rearrangement joins TRBV28 to TRBJ2-1, with TRBD2 identical over 15 bases. CDR3 length: 19 residues. CDR1 and CDR2 (germline): MDHEN, SYDVKM. With V trimmed by 2 bases and J by 1 base, 6 bases remained unmatched. The CDR3 loop is CASSLAPGTSGRSYNEQFF. In nucleotides, the CDR3 is TGTGCCAGCAGTTTAGCTCCCGGGACTAGCGGGAGGTCCTACAATGAGCAGTTCTTC.